This T cell receptor beta chain was found in a study of T cell repertoires in cytomegalovirus infection (dated by TCRdb to between 2019 and 2020). About the investigation overall: The HLA type of each donor mattered for the analysis, because public TCR beta signatures pointed to carriage of CMV infection along with the matching HLA type.

The sequencer listed for this sample is Illumina HiSeq 1500. TCRdb reran the public reads through fastp at Q25 and MiXCR, keeping productive beta chains. Each record represents a unique CDR3 protein, reported with the most common genes and DNA among its rows. The table for this sample lists 510,000 or so distinct CDR3 sequences; more than 25% of them were counted only once. The leading ten clones occupy about 13% of the sample. This clonotype occurred a few times. The clone's antigen remains unknown. No base qualities exist here, and no much larger clone lies one base off it. For this chain, trimming is 4 bases at the V end and 7 bases at the J end, and the number of junction bases without a gene match is 13. The CDR3 covers 16 residues, taking in both the cysteine and the phenylalanine. Just CDR3 DNA is preserved here, 48 bases in frame from base 1. Per the germline V gene, SGHNT is the CDR1 and YENEEA is the CDR2.

What the research found in general, with its limitations: In the ex vivo response, HLA-C-restricted CMV-specific TCR beta clonotypes were dominant, and in two of eight donors the single most frequent clonotype came from this HLA-C-restricted group. In both this cohort and an independent cohort of 350 to 400 donors, the cumulative frequency of public TCR beta family members distinguished carriers of CMV infection plus the relevant HLA type.

The chain couples TRBV11-3 to TRBJ2-1; 7 of the junction bases match TRBD2. The sequence was obtained from a human donor in good health (CMV status not recorded). Some clones in this sample may be carry-over from other donors' samples. The specimen sequenced was PBMCs. The CDR3 region: CASSYLRRTRGNEQFF. The bases read TGTGCCAGCAGCTACCTCCGTAGGACTAGAGGGAATGAGCAGTTCTTC. Reference TRBV11-3 and TRBJ2-1 genes cover what lies past the CDR3, so the full variable domain is EAGVVQSPRYKIIEKKQPVAFWCNPISGHNTLYWYLQNLGQGPELLIRYENEEAVDDSQLPKDRFSAERLKGVDSTLKIQPAELGDSAVYLCASSYLRRTRGNEQFFGPGTRLTVL.